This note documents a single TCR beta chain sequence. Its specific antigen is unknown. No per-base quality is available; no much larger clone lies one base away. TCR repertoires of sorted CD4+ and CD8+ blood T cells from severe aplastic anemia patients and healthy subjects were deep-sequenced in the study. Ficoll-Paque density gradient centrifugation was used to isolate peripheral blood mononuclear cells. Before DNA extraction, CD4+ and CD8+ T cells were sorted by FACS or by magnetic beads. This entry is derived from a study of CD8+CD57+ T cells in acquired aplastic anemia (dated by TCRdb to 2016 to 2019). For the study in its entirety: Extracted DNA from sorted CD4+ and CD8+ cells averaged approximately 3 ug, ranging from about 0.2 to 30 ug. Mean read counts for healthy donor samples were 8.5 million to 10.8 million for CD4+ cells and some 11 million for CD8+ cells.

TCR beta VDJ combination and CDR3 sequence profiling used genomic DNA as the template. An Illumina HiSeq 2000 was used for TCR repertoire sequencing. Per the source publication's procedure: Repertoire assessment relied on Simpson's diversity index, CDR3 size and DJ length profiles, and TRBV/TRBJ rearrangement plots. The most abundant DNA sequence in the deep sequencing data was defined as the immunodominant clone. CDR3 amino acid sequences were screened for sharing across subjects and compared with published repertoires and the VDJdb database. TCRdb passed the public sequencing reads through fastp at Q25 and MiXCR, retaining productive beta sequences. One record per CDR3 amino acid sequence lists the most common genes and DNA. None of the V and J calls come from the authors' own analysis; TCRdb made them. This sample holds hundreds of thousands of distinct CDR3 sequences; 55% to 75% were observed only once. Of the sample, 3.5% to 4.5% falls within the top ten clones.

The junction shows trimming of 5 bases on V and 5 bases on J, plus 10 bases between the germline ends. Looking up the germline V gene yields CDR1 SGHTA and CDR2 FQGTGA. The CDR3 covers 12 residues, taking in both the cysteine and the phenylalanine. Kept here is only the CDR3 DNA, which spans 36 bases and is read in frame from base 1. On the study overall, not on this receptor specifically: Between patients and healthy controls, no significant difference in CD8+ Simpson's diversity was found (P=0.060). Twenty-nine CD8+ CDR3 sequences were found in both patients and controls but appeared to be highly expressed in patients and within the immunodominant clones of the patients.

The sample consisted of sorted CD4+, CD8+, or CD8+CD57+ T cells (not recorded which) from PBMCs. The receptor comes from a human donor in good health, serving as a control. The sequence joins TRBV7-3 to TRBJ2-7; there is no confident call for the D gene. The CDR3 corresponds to CASSLDRDEQYF. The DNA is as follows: TGTGCCAGCAGCCTAGACCGTGACGAGCAGTACTTC.